This T cell receptor beta chain was captured by sequencing in a study of blood T cell repertoires in COVID-19. Across the whole study: The analysed material was cDNA or gDNA that came from T cells, B-cell-depleted T cells, or PBMCs.

Authors' data handling: Reference gene primer amplification gave nucleated cell count estimates. Sequencing was performed with immunoSEQ multiplex PCR; in TCRdb, only in-frame clones are kept and a portion is missing. V and J calls and clone size are copied from that table; D and trimming were computed from the DNA. The profile covers about 210,000 clones, with 81% appearing a single time and around 9.3% taken by the ten largest. Participants, about 18 to 90 years old, spanned around 25 US areas. In assigning cohorts, the study relied on participant-reported clinical history. Material for sequencing was PBMCs or T cells enriched from blood (not recorded which). The source is a woman in her forties or fifties with acute COVID-19.

CDR3 in amino acids: CAATTGTGDNQPQHF. Here the CDR3 DNA reads TGTGCCGCCACCACCGGGACAGGGGACAATCAGCCCCAGCATTTT. V is TRBV2 and J is TRBJ1-5; 10 bases align to TRBD1. CDR1 and CDR2 from the germline V gene are SNHLY and FYNNEI. The CDR3 loop spans 15 amino acids. V lost 11 bases, J lost 3 bases, and 10 bases stayed unmatched.